This TCR beta chain was sequenced for a study of cytomegalovirus exposure and HLA in healthy donors. Overall study: About 80 million unique TCRs, all from HLA-typed donors, were included in an early release of the data. Study-wide findings and caveats: Analyzed later, association rates of TCRs varied across HLA loci, with DRB1 most and HLA-C fewest. Some segments of the V type, notably TRBV6-2 and TRBV6-3, were excluded as indistinguishable.

The CDR3 spans 12 residues. Germline V gives CDR1 LNHDA, CDR2 SQIVND (reference sequence). Trimming took 8 bases from V and 4 from J, leaving 11 bases between them. Primers for the PCR totalled 60 Vbeta and 13 Jbeta. TCRdb's copy holds only in-frame clones and misses some; the assay was immunoSEQ multiplex PCR. The data show about 200,000 clones, with more than 75% seen just once and 2.7% held by the top ten. Concerning this clone: What it binds is not known.

J is TRBJ1-2 and V is TRBV19; D may be TRBD1 (6 bases). This TCR was sampled from a woman between 40 and 50 years old in good health and CMV-seronegative. The sequenced material came from PBMCs. The CDR3 sequence is CASGQGLYGYTF. CDR3 nucleotides: TGTGCCAGTGGGCAGGGGCTCTATGGCTACACCTTC.